This T cell receptor (beta chain) is from a study of blood T cells in healthy people across ages. This clonotype was observed a handful of times. As yet, its antigen is unknown. The second PCR ran about 6 to 12 cycles with a sample-barcoded 5' primer and J-beta primers. TCRdb redid the calling of the 5' RACE reads with MiXCR, one entry per CDR3 protein. The sample carries about 1.4 million distinct CDR3 sequences, 59% recorded once. The CDR3 has 14 residues. V lost 5 bases to trimming and J lost 6 bases, with 14 bases between them. Per the germline V gene, CDR1 is LNHNV and CDR2 is YYDKDF (reference sequence). Regarding the study as a whole: Long-lived donors exceeded aged donors in naive CD4+ cells and diversity.

This chain links TRBV15 with TRBJ2-4; D gene unclear. This TCR came from a man aged 18 to 29 in good health. Sequencing was performed on blood. The CDR3 sequence: CATSPGRPLNIQYF. CDR3 in DNA: TGTGCCACCAGCCCGGGTCGGCCCCTAAACATTCAGTACTTC.